This T cell receptor beta chain was obtained from a study of cytomegalovirus exposure and HLA in healthy donors. Study-wide results and caveats: In vitro checks showed that three CMV-associated chains really do target CMV antigens. Some 150 TCR beta chains were listed as cytomegalovirus-associated. In a later analysis, the majority of CMV-associated beta chains seemingly showed HLA restriction. When analyzed later, the rates of TCR association showed variation by HLA locus, with DRB1 the most and HLA-C the fewest.

The PCR used 60 Vbeta and 13 Jbeta primers. Data came from immunoSEQ multiplex PCR; TCRdb stores just in-frame clones and leaves some out. The table shows around 140,000 clones, with roughly two thirds occurring only once. The germline V gene has CDR1 LNHDA and CDR2 SQIVND (reference sequence). The CDR3 consists of 15 residues. Deletions cut 8 bases from V and 3 bases from J, with 17 bases between. In regard to this clone: The antigen is unknown.

The sequenced sample consisted of PBMCs. The genes are TRBV19 and TRBJ1-3; tentatively, D is TRBD1 (6 bases). The receptor was isolated from a male donor in good health and CMV-seronegative. The CDR3 spells CASGVQGSDGNTIYF. The CDR3 coding sequence is TGTGCCAGTGGGGTACAGGGTTCGGATGGAAACACCATATATTTT.